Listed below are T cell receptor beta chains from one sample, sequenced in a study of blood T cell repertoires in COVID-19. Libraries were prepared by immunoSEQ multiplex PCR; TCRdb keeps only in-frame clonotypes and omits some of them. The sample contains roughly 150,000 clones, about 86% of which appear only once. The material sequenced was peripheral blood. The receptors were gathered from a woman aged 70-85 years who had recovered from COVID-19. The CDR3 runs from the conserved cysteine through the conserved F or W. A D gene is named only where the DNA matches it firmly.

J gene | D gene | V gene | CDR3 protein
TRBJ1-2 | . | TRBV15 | CATSRGGADYGYTF
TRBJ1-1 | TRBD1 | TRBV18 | CASSPRGAVQDTEAFF
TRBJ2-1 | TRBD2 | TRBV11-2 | CASSHGGGSSYNEQFF
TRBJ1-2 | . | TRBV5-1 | CASSPRSGHLIYGYTF
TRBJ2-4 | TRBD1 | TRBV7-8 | CASSLAPFGQGGNIQYF
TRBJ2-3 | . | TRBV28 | CASRSQLGGRATDTQYF
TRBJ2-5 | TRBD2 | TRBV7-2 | CASSLAGGRQETQYF
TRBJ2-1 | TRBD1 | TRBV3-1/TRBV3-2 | CASSQAGQGAYEQFF
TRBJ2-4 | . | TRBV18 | CASSPGRENIQYF
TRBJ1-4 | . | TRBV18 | CASSPFDGNEKLFF
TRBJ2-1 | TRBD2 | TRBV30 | CAWRGLANSEQFF
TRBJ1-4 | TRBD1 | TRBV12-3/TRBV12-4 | CASSRGRSEKLFF
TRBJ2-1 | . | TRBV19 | CASTALGGGGKGSYNEQFF
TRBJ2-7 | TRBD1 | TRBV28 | CASSPRGQGHYEQYF
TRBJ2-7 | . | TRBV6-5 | CATGGAWGPPYEQYF
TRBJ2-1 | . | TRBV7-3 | CASSSPEGEQFF
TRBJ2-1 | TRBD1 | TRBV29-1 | CSVEEQGGYNEQFF
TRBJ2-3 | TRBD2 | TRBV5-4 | CASSLGGLGTDTQYF
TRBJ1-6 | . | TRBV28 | CASSPPTGTYNSPLHF
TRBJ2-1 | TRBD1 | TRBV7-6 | CASSLGATGFNEQFF
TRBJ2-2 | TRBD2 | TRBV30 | CACWGEGTGELFF
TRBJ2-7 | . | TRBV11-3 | CASSLGRSYEQYF
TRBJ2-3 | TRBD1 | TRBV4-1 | CASSQVFGTETDTQYF
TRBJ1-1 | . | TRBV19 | CASSIGGQRNTEAFF
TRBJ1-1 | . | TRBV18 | CASSLGGGDTEAFF
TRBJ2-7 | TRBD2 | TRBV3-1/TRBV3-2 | CASSPPGLAGGTSSYEQYF
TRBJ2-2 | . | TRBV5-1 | CASSLNPRGTGELFF
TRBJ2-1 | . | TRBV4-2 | CASSLRGPNNEQFF